This T cell receptor beta chain is drawn from a study of T cells in women clearing cervical HPV infection. Cervical HPV DNA detected by MY09/MY11 PCR, typed by dot-blot. The CDR3 contains 15 residues. Germline V gene lookup returns CDR1 SGHRS and CDR2 YFSETQ. Trimming cost V 0 bases and J 1 base; bases outside gene matches: 1. Here immunoSEQ multiplex PCR was the method, and the copy in TCRdb shows in-frame clones only, minus some. The sample spans about 17,000 clones; the ten largest clones claim around 10%. A remark on this clone: Its target is unknown. The read comes to an end 3 residues before the CDR3 does, leaving the germline J gene to fill in the end.

Findings and caveats of the study: A classifier using richness and V gene abundances reached an AUC of around 0.81.

The source of this sequence is a woman aged 18 to 69 with a cervical HPV16 infection that either progressed to CIN3+ or cleared (not recorded which). The chain combines TRBV5-1 with TRBJ2-3; 8 bases align to TRBD2. Input material: blood buffy coat. The CDR3 is CASSLGTSRTDTQYF. The CDR3 bases that were read are TGCGCCAGCAGCTTGGGGACTAGCCGCACAGATACG.